This T cell receptor (beta chain) was obtained from a study of cytomegalovirus exposure and HLA in healthy donors. The wider study: Approximately 80 million unique TCRs from HLA-typed donors were held in an early data release.

Concerning this clone itself: Its specificity is not known.

Germline assignment: CDR1 MNHNS and CDR2 SASEGT. The CDR3 has 15 residues. Trimming at V came to 1 base and at J to 1 base, leaving 2 bases not matched to a gene. Overall study results and limits: Later on, an analysis showed TCR association rates differing by HLA locus, with DRB1 the most and HLA-C the fewest. In the analysis, some V segments, TRBV6-2 and TRBV6-3 included, were excluded as indistinguishable. Reports indicated that the classifier achieved high specificity and sensitivity in diagnosing cytomegalovirus status.

The PCR employed 60 Vbeta primers together with 13 Jbeta primers. Sequencing used immunoSEQ multiplex PCR; TCRdb keeps in-frame clones, though not all of them. The table has 50,000 or so clones, roughly 80% seen once. The chain carries TRBV6-1 and TRBJ1-2, with 8 bases that match TRBD1. Sequenced sample: PBMCs. The TCR originated in a woman aged 40 to 50 in good health and CMV-seropositive. The CDR3 sequence: CASSEGTGYNYGYTF. CDR3 DNA sequence: TGTGCCAGCAGTGAAGGGACAGGGTATAACTATGGCTACACCTTC.